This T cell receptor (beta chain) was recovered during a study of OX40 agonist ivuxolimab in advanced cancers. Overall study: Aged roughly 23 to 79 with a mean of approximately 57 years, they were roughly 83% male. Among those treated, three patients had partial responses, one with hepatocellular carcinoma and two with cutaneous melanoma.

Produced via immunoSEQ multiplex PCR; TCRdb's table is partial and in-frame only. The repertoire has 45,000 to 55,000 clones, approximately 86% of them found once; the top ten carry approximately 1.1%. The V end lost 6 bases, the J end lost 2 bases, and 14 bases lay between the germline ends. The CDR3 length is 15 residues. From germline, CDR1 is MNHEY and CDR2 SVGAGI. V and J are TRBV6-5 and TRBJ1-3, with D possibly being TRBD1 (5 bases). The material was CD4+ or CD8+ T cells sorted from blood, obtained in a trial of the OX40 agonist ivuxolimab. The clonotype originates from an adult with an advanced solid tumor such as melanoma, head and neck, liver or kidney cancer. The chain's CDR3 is CASSPRVLPGNTIYF. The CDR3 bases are TGTGCCAGCAGCCCCAGGGTCCTCCCTGGAAACACCATATATTTT.